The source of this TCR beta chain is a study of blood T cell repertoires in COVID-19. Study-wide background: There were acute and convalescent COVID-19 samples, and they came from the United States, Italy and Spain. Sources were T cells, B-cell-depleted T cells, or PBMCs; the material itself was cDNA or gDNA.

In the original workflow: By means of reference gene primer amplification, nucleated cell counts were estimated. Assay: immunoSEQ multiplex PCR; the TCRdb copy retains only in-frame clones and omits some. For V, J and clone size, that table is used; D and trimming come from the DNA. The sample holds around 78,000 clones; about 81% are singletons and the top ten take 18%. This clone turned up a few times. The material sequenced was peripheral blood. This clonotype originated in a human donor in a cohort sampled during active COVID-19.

The CDR3, as DNA: TGTGCCAGCAGGGCGGGATACTCACCCCTCCACTTT. It yields the protein CASRAGYSPLHF. This rearrangement joins TRBV5-5 to TRBJ1-6, with D unclear. The CDR3 loop spans 12 amino acids. Trimming removed 5 bases at V and 10 bases at J, with 10 bases between. Germline assignment: CDR1 SGHKS and CDR2 YYEKEE (reference sequence).